Each of the 7 T cell receptor beta chains below was sequenced from the same sample in a study of blood T cell repertoires in COVID-19. The protocol was immunoSEQ multiplex PCR, while the TCRdb copy is restricted to in-frame clones and leaves out a portion. The sample carries some 190,000 clones, nearly 80% recorded once. Sequenced: PBMCs or T cells enriched from blood (not recorded which). The source is a man between 60 and 75 years old who had been exposed to COVID-19.

The CDR3 is CASSVRADTEAFF. CDR3 nucleotides: TGTGCCAGCAGTGTGAGGGCGGACACTGAAGCTTTCTTT. This rearrangement joins TRBV2 to TRBJ1-1; D not certain. Germline V CDR1 and CDR2: SNHLY, FYNNEI. The germline V and J ends were trimmed by 4 bases and 3 bases, with 9 bases remaining between them. This CDR3 is built from 13 residues.

The V gene is TRBV7-9, the J gene TRBJ1-4; the D is unclear. Trimming took 3 bases from V and 0 from J, leaving 8 bases between them. Per germline, CDR1 SEHNR and CDR2 FQNEAQ (reference sequence). The CDR3 spans 15 residues. The CDR3 region has the DNA TGTGCCAGCAGCTTGGAGGCGGCAACTAATGAAAAACTGTTTTTT. Its protein product is CASSLEAATNEKLFF.

There are a few counts of this clone. The chain links TRBV6-5 to TRBJ1-2; possible D gene TRBD1, 6 bases. CDR3 size: 15 residues. From germline, CDR1 is MNHEY and CDR2 SVGAGI. Between the trimmed V and J ends, which lost 2 bases and 4 bases, there was a span of 14 bases. The CDR3 bases are TGTGCCAGCAGTTACCCGCAGGGGATGAGCTATGGCTACACCTTC. Protein: CASSYPQGMSYGYTF.

This clone was detected only once. This chain joins TRBV5-1 and TRBJ2-4; 12 bases map to TRBD2. V lost 4 bases to trimming and J lost 2 bases; unmatched junction nucleotides: 4. This CDR3 contains 16 residues. CDR1 and CDR2 (germline): SGHRS, YFSETQ. The CDR3 reads CASSLGLAGTKNIQYF. CDR3 in DNA: TGCGCCAGCAGCCTAGGACTAGCGGGAACCAAAAACATTCAGTACTTC.

The rearrangement uses TRBV5-1 and TRBJ2-7, with 8 nucleotides matching TRBD1. CDR1 SGHRS and CDR2 YFSETQ come from the germline V gene. With 3 bases clipped from V and 2 bases from J, the junction kept 7 bases outside the gene matches. The CDR3 is 15 amino acids. CDR3 nucleotides: TGCGCCAGCAGCTCTATGACAGGGGTCCCCTACGAGCAGTACTTC. It translates to CASSSMTGVPYEQYF.

V is TRBV27 and J is TRBJ1-2; no clear D. Germline lookup yields CDR1 MNHEY and CDR2 SMNVEV (reference sequence). Trimming took off 7 bases at V and 7 bases at J, with 19 bases between the two ends. The CDR3 runs to 14 residues. CDR3 protein: CASTPRPGAVGYTF. The CDR3 DNA follows: TGTGCCAGCACCCCTCGCCCGGGTGCGGTTGGCTACACCTTC.

Of note for this clone: The identical CDR3 is also encoded by other nucleotide sequences in the sample. This sequence joins TRBV6-5 and TRBJ1-5; TRBD1 aligns across 7 bases. There are 15 residues in the CDR3. Trimming at V came to 0 bases and at J to 1 base, leaving 0 bases not matched to a gene. Germline values: CDR1 MNHEY, CDR2 SVGAGI. Written as DNA, the CDR3 is TGTGCCAGCAGTTACTCGGGACAGAGCAATCAGCCCCAGCATTTT. Residues: CASSYSGQSNQPQHF.